Listed below are T cell receptor beta chains from one sample, sequenced in a study of shared clonotypes between healthy human individuals. Sequencing used immunoSEQ multiplex PCR; TCRdb keeps in-frame clones, though not all of them. The sample lists roughly 550,000 clones, nearly 97% occurring once. The sample taken for sequencing was naive CD8+ T cells sorted from blood. These receptors were taken from a woman aged 30 to 39 in good health. The CDR3 runs from the conserved cysteine through the conserved F or W. Fields, in order: J gene, D gene, clone size, CDR3 length, V gene, CDR3 protein, CDR3 DNA. D genes are given only for firm matches. Size values are once, few and many counts, or a class for expanded clones, and some rows have none.

j_gene: TRBJ1-5; d_gene: TRBD1; abundance: .; len: 15; v_gene: TRBV19; CDR3aa: CASHPPGQYNQPQHF; CDR3nt: TGTGCCAGCCACCCCCCGGGACAGTACAATCAGCCCCAGCATTTT
j_gene: TRBJ1-1; d_gene: .; abundance: .; len: 14; v_gene: TRBV5-1; CDR3aa: CASSDRTRDTEAFF; CDR3nt: TGCGCCAGCAGCGACCGGACACGTGACACTGAAGCTTTCTTT
j_gene: TRBJ1-1; d_gene: .; abundance: few; len: 11; v_gene: TRBV7-9; CDR3aa: CASGGRLEAFF; CDR3nt: TGTGCCAGCGGAGGACGGCTTGAAGCTTTCTTT
j_gene: TRBJ1-1; d_gene: TRBD1; abundance: .; len: 16; v_gene: TRBV5-1; CDR3aa: CASSLAYDRGEAEAFF; CDR3nt: TGCGCCAGCAGCTTGGCGTACGACAGGGGAGAAGCTGAAGCTTTCTTT
j_gene: TRBJ1-5; d_gene: .; abundance: .; len: 11; v_gene: TRBV5-4; CDR3aa: CASSANQPQHF; CDR3nt: TGTGCCAGCAGCGCCAATCAGCCCCAGCATTTT
j_gene: TRBJ2-2; d_gene: TRBD2; abundance: .; len: 16; v_gene: TRBV25-1; CDR3aa: CASSGGTSAITGELFF; CDR3nt: TGTGCCAGCAGTGGGGGGACTAGCGCCATCACCGGGGAGCTGTTTTTT
j_gene: TRBJ1-5; d_gene: TRBD1; abundance: .; len: 17; v_gene: TRBV4-1; CDR3aa: CASSQEPGQAGNQPQHF; CDR3nt: TGCGCCAGCAGCCAAGAACCGGGACAGGCTGGCAATCAGCCCCAGCATTTT
j_gene: TRBJ2-7; d_gene: .; abundance: .; len: 15; v_gene: TRBV15; CDR3aa: CATSTSVISSYEQYF; CDR3nt: TGTGCCACCAGCACTAGCGTAATAAGCTCCTACGAGCAGTACTTC
j_gene: TRBJ2-3; d_gene: TRBD2; abundance: .; len: 22; v_gene: TRBV7-6; CDR3aa: CASSLIYDSGLAGVTGTDTQYF; CDR3nt: TGTGCCAGCAGCTTAATATATGACTCGGGACTAGCGGGAGTGACTGGCACAGATACGCAGTATTTT
j_gene: TRBJ2-3; d_gene: .; abundance: .; len: 14; v_gene: TRBV27; CDR3aa: CASSPGESADTQYF; CDR3nt: TGTGCCAGCAGCCCTGGGGAGTCGGCAGATACGCAGTATTTT